One sample yielded the 20 T cell receptor beta chains listed below, sequenced in a study of CD8 T cells in ankylosing spondylitis. TCRdb fed the 5' RACE reads into MiXCR, producing one record per CDR3 protein. The sample holds about 500,000 distinct CDR3 sequences, more than 9.5% seen once. Antigens for these TCRs are unknown. Notes on the study in general: Fewer than 10 highly homologous variants formed a TCR beta motif that appeared characteristic of ankylosing spondylitis blood.

Material for sequencing was blood, either unsorted or a sorted T cell fraction (not recorded which). These receptors originate from a male donor with ankylosing spondylitis.

This clonotype was detected a few times. The CDR3, as DNA: TGTGCCAGCAGCTTAGAGGGCGCGGGGGGGACCCAGTACTTC. Its protein is CASSLEGAGGTQYF. This sequence joins TRBV7-8 and TRBJ2-5; 8 bases are shared with TRBD2. The CDR3 extends over 14 amino acids. Germline CDR1 reads SGHVS; CDR2 reads FQNEAQ. The V segment lost 1 base and the J segment 7 bases; nucleotides outside the gene matches: 5. Drawing the rest from reference TRBV7-8 and TRBJ2-5, the complete variable domain is GAGVSQSPRYKVAKRGQDVALRCDPISGHVSLFWYQQALGQGPEFLTYFQNEAQLDKSGLPSDRFFAERPEGSVSTLKIQRTQQEDSAVYLCASSLEGAGGTQYFGPGTRLLVL.

This clonotype was detected many times. The CDR3 DNA reads as TGCGCCAGCAGCTTGGAACAGGGAGGGGCTGAAGCTTTCTTT. It translates to CASSLEQGGAEAFF. The chain couples TRBV5-1 to TRBJ1-1; possible D gene TRBD1, 6 bases. The V end was cut by 0 bases, the J end by 6 bases, with 12 bases between. The CDR3 is 14 residues long. In germline, CDR1 is SGHRS, CDR2 YFSETQ.

This chain connects TRBV29-1 to TRBJ1-5; the D gene is possibly TRBD1 (6 bases). This CDR3 spans 13 amino acids. The V end was cut by 4 bases, the J end by 6 bases, with 13 bases between. From germline, CDR1 is SQVTM and CDR2 ANQGSEA. This chain's CDR3 is CSVGSGEGQPQHF. Written as DNA, the CDR3 is TGCAGCGTTGGGTCAGGGGAGGGTCAGCCCCAGCATTTT.

This clonotype was recorded at least ten times. V usage is TRBV2 and J usage is TRBJ2-3; D is unclear. CDR1 and CDR2 (germline): SNHLY, FYNNEI. The CDR3 sequence is 12 residues long. The ends were cut back, 4 bases at V and 1 base at J, with 3 bases in the middle. The CDR3 DNA reads TGTGCCAGCAGTGCTGGCACAGATACGCAGTATTTT. Translated, it gives CASSAGTDTQYF.

This clonotype came up many times. Relative to the germline gene, one junction end is altered; a read error may explain this. This rearrangement joins TRBV12-3 or TRBV12-4 to TRBJ1-5; D is undetermined. The CDR3 totals 13 residues. The CDR3: CASSSDNNQPQHF. For the CDR3, the DNA is TGTGCCAGCAGTTCCGACAATAATCAACCCCAGCATTTT.

This chain's CDR3 is CAISPDRRRGYEQYF. CDR3 coding DNA: TGTGCCATAAGTCCCGACCGTCGACGGGGCTACGAGCAGTACTTC. This chain connects TRBV24-1 to TRBJ2-7; the D gene is possibly TRBD2 (5 bases). Germline-derived CDR1 and CDR2 are KGHDR and SFDVKD. The CDR3 runs to 15 residues. V was shortened by 11 bases and J by 3 bases, with 22 bases between the two germline ends.

In this sample, this clonotype turned up many times. The chain has TRBV10-3 and TRBJ2-7; D is perhaps TRBD1 or TRBD2 (7 bases each). CDR1 and CDR2 from the germline V gene are ENHRY and SYGVKD. With 8 bases removed from V and 2 bases from J, the gap between germline ends came to 16 bases. CDR3 length: 14 amino acids. CDR3 residues: CAISKRDRPYEQYV. CDR3 DNA: TGTGCCATCTCGAAGCGGGACAGACCCTACGAGCAGTACGTC.

This clonotype was seen a handful of times. This chain uses TRBV10-3 with TRBJ2-3; D could derive from TRBD1 or TRBD2 (7 bases each). Germline V CDR1 and CDR2: ENHRY, SYGVKD. The V end was cut by 6 bases, the J end by 2 bases, with 18 bases between. This CDR3 is 16 amino acids long. DNA for the CDR3: TGTGCCATCAGGAACAACAGGGAGGGGGCCACAGATACGCAGTATTTT. This encodes CAIRNNREGATDTQYF.

The chain joins TRBV6-1 to TRBJ2-2; D ambiguous. The V end lost 7 bases, the J end lost 1 base, and 16 bases lay between the germline ends. This CDR3 has 16 amino acids. Germline V lookup: CDR1 MNHNS, CDR2 SASEGT. In DNA form, the CDR3 reads TGTGCCAGCACCGAGCTACCAGCTCAGAACACCGGGGAGCTGTTTTTT. Translation: CASTELPAQNTGELFF.

The chain has TRBV5-1 and TRBJ2-5, with D perhaps TRBD1 (6 bases). Trimming shortened V by 7 bases and J by 5 bases, and 15 bases separated the two germline ends. This CDR3 spans 13 amino acids. The germline V gene has CDR1 SGHRS and CDR2 YFSETQ. CDR3 sequence (DNA): TGCGCCAGCGGGGAAACAGGGCGGGAGACCCAGTACTTC. Encoded protein: CASGETGRETQYF. Complete variable domain (other parts from reference TRBV5-1 and TRBJ2-5): KAGVTQTPRYLIKTRGQQVTLSCSPISGHRSVSWYQQTPGQGLQFLFEYFSETQRNKGNFPGRFSGRQFSNSRSEMNVSTLELGDSALYLCASGETGRETQYFGPGTRLLVL.

V is TRBV5-1 and J is TRBJ1-1, with D uncertain. V lost 4 bases and J lost 0, with 10 bases in between. This CDR3 spans 14 amino acids. In germline, CDR1 is SGHRS, CDR2 YFSETQ. CDR3 loop: CASSISQMNTEAFF. CDR3 sequence (DNA): TGCGCCAGCAGCATATCACAGATGAACACTGAAGCTTTCTTT. Full variable domain (remainder filled in from reference TRBV5-1 and TRBJ1-1): KAGVTQTPRYLIKTRGQQVTLSCSPISGHRSVSWYQQTPGQGLQFLFEYFSETQRNKGNFPGRFSGRQFSNSRSEMNVSTLELGDSALYLCASSISQMNTEAFFGQGTRLTVV.

This clonotype has a handful of counts. The chain joins TRBV6-5 to TRBJ1-5; D unresolved. Trimming took 3 bases from V and 6 from J, leaving 15 bases between them. This CDR3 comprises 15 residues. Germline CDR1 is MNHEY and CDR2 is SVGAGI. CDR3 loop: CASSYGQAAGQPQHF. The CDR3 nucleotides are TGTGCCAGCAGTTATGGGCAGGCGGCGGGTCAGCCCCAGCATTTT.

The chain joins TRBV29-1 to TRBJ2-2, with D tentatively TRBD2 (6 bases). The germline V and J ends were trimmed by 8 bases and 1 base, with 11 bases remaining between them. Germline values: CDR1 SQVTM, CDR2 ANQGSEA. The CDR3 contains 13 residues. CDR3 coding DNA: TGCAGCTCCCGGAGGGAGAACACCGGGGAGCTGTTTTTT. It encodes CSSRRENTGELFF.

The table lists this clonotype with many counts. The chain employs TRBV2 and TRBJ2-5; D gene unclear. V dropped 6 bases and J dropped 3 bases, with 8 bases sitting between them. Germline CDR1 reads SNHLY; CDR2 reads FYNNEI. The length of the CDR3 is 12 residues. This chain's CDR3 is CASSPHKETQYF. In DNA form, the CDR3 reads TGTGCCAGCAGCCCACACAAAGAGACCCAGTACTTC.

The chain couples TRBV3-1 to TRBJ2-7; no clear D gene. In germline, CDR1 is LGHDT, CDR2 YNNKEL (reference sequence). CDR3 length equals 16 residues. V lost 4 bases and J lost 6, with 22 bases in between. Here the CDR3 reads CASSPNDPTPLVEQYF. The CDR3 region has the DNA TGTGCCAGCAGCCCAAATGATCCCACTCCCTTGGTCGAGCAGTACTTC.

This clonotype was picked up many times. V is TRBV29-1 and J is TRBJ2-5; D unresolved. Germline V gives CDR1 SQVTM, CDR2 ANQGSEA. Trimming took 3 bases from V and 3 from J, leaving 8 bases between them. The CDR3 has 12 amino acids. CDR3 DNA sequence: TGCAGCGTTGACCCCGGAAAAGAGACCCAGTACTTC. It yields the protein CSVDPGKETQYF.

The chain uses TRBV5-1 and TRBJ2-2; the D call may be TRBD1 or TRBD2 (5 bases each). CDR1 and CDR2 from the germline V gene are SGHRS and YFSETQ. This CDR3 region has 16 residues. V lost 4 bases and J lost 5, with 18 bases in between. CDR3 sequence (DNA): TGCGCCAGCAGCCCGGGATATGGTGGGGGAACCGGGGAGCTGTTTTTT. This codes for CASSPGYGGGTGELFF.

The gene calls are TRBV11-2 and TRBJ2-3, with TRBD2 as a possible D gene (5 bases). From germline, CDR1 is SGHAT and CDR2 FQNNGV. The V gene lost 5 bases and the J gene lost 6 bases, with 18 bases spanning the gap. The CDR3 contains 15 residues. CDR3 residues: CASSPSRGMVDTQYF. CDR3 sequence (DNA): TGTGCCAGCAGCCCCAGCCGGGGAATGGTCGATACGCAGTATTTT.

This clonotype showed up just a few times. This chain links TRBV24-1 with TRBJ2-5; no reliable D call. CDR1 and CDR2 (germline): KGHDR, SFDVKD. Trimming took off 11 bases at V and 1 base at J, with 10 bases between the two ends. This CDR3 spans 12 amino acids. The CDR3 region has the DNA TGTGCCATACCACAATCCCAAGAGACCCAGTACTTC. It is translated as CAIPQSQETQYF.

This chain joins TRBV7-9 and TRBJ2-7; TRBD2 aligns across 7 bases. This CDR3 has 13 residues. Germline lookup yields CDR1 SEHNR and CDR2 FQNEAQ (reference sequence). CDR3: CASSLAATYEQYV. The CDR3 DNA reads TGTGCCAGCAGCCTAGCGGCTACCTACGAGCAGTACGTC.